This T cell receptor (beta chain) was sequenced in a study of blood T cell repertoires in COVID-19. Background on the study: COVID-19 samples, acute and convalescent, were from the United States, Italy and Spain. From T cells, B-cell-depleted T cells, or PBMCs came the material, which was cDNA or gDNA.

The CDR3 totals 15 residues. The trim removed 2 bases at V and 2 bases at J, leaving 3 bases unmatched. Germline values: CDR1 MNHEY, CDR2 SVGAGI. Data came from immunoSEQ multiplex PCR; TCRdb stores just in-frame clones and leaves some out. The sample has roughly 70,000 clones, more than 75% seen once. The TCR originated in a human donor in a cohort sampled during active COVID-19. The source material was peripheral blood. The chain has TRBV6-5 and TRBJ2-7; 10 bases align to TRBD2. The CDR3 sequence is CASSYDTSGTYEQYF. For the CDR3, the DNA is TGTGCCAGCAGTTACGACACTAGCGGGACCTACGAGCAGTACTTC.